The 21 T cell receptor beta chains below were found in one sample sequenced in a study of T cells in women clearing cervical HPV infection. The repertoire was sequenced with immunoSEQ multiplex PCR; TCRdb's copy has only in-frame clones and lacks some. The sample's table shows 35,000 to 45,000 clones. Sequenced: blood buffy coat. The receptors were sampled from a woman between 18 and 70 years old with a cervical HPV16 infection that either progressed to CIN3+ or cleared (not recorded which).

Comment on this clone: The CDR3 end falls 3 residues outside the read, so it is completed with the germline J gene. The chain combines TRBV7-2 with TRBJ1-5, with D perhaps matching TRBD1 (6 bases). This CDR3 is 14 amino acids long. V was trimmed by 4 bases and J by 1 base, leaving 8 bases between them. From germline, CDR1 is SGHTA and CDR2 FQGNSA. The CDR3 loop is CASSYRDSNQPQHF. CDR3 DNA, as far as it was read: TGTGCCAGCAGCTACAGGGACAGCAATCAGCCC. The full variable domain, in which reference TRBV7-2 and TRBJ1-5 provide the parts outside the CDR3, is GAGVSQSPSNKVTEKGKDVELRCDPISGHTALYWYRQSLGQGLEFLIYFQGNSAPDKSGLPSDRFSAERTGGSVSTLTIQRTQQEDSAVYLCASSYRDSNQPQHFGDGTRLSIL.

A note on this clone: The CDR3 is cut off 3 residues early in the read; its end comes from the germline J gene. V gene TRBV5-1 combines with J gene TRBJ2-3, with D uncertain. The length of the CDR3 is 13 residues. Germline V lookup: CDR1 SGHRS, CDR2 YFSETQ. V shed 4 bases and J shed 1 base, with 7 bases lying between them. Incomplete CDR3 DNA: TGCGCCAGCAGCCAGGCCCGCACAGATACG. Translation: CASSQARTDT. The entire CDR3 is CASSQARTDTQYF.

As regards this clone: Read sequence stops 3 residues before the CDR3 end, and the germline J gene provides the missing end. The chain uses TRBV7-2 and TRBJ2-3; TRBD2 matches at 7 bases. Losses at the gene ends were 1 base for V and 0 bases for J; bases not matched to a gene: 1. The CDR3 totals 15 residues. Looked up from germline, CDR1 is SGHTA and CDR2 is FQGNSA. The CDR3 DNA, read in part, is TGTGCCAGCAGCTTAGGCGGGAGAAGCACAGATACG. Its protein is CASSLGGRSTDT. From start to end, the CDR3 is CASSLGGRSTDTQYF.

As concerns this clone: The observed sequence ends 3 residues before the CDR3 terminus, with the missing tail filled in from the germline J gene. V is TRBV7-9 and J is TRBJ1-2; D uncertain. In germline, CDR1 is SEHNR, CDR2 FQNEAQ (reference sequence). The CDR3 extends over 15 amino acids. The CDR3 here is CASSSTRTSFNDYTF. The CDR3 bases that were read are TGTGCCAGCAGCTCAACAAGGACTAGCTTCAATGAC.

Comments on this clone: Read coverage stops 3 residues before the CDR3 terminus; the germline J gene supplies the remainder. The chain uses TRBV28 and TRBJ2-7; perhaps TRBD1 as D (5 bases). The V gene's germline CDR1 is MDHEN and CDR2 SYDVKM. This CDR3 has 15 residues. V was cut by 2 bases and J by 5 bases, with 16 bases left in between. The CDR3 loop is CASSLGGASVHEQYF. Incomplete CDR3 DNA: TGTGCCAGCAGTTTAGGTGGGGCAAGTGTCCACGAG.

A remark on this clone: The read stops 3 residues short of the end of the CDR3; the missing end is completed from the germline J gene. V gene TRBV7-2 combines with J gene TRBJ2-2, with D possibly matching TRBD2 (5 bases). CDR1 is SGHTA, CDR2 FQGNSA, per germline. The V gene lost 7 bases and the J gene lost 9 bases, with 15 bases spanning the gap. The CDR3 loop spans 13 amino acids. CDR3 sequence reads: CASTLAPQRELFF. The covered CDR3 bases are TGTGCCAGCACCCTAGCTCCCCAGAGGGAG.

Regarding this clone: The missing CDR3 end, 3 residues past where the read stops, is filled in from the germline J gene. The chain is built from TRBV5-1 and TRBJ2-2, with D possibly TRBD1 on 5 matching bases. The CDR3 spans 15 residues. CDR1 SGHRS and CDR2 YFSETQ come from the germline V gene. The DNA read from the CDR3 is TGCGCCAGCAGCTTGGAATGGGGCTCTGGGGAAAAG. Its translation is CASSLEWGSGEK. The whole CDR3 protein reads CASSLEWGSGEKLFF.

Note on this clone: Sequence at one end of the junction differs from germline and may be a read error. The read gets to within 3 residues of the CDR3 end, and the germline J gene fills in the rest. In the same sample, other DNA sequences code for this CDR3. The genes are TRBV20-1 and TRBJ1-2, with D perhaps TRBD1 (6 bases). Germline V lookup: CDR1 DFQATT, CDR2 SNEGSKA (reference sequence). The CDR3 is made up of 15 amino acids. The CDR3 loop reads CSARDEGGRGYGYTF. Partial CDR3 DNA: TGCAGTGCTAGAGATGAGGGGGGGCGAGGCTATGGT.

Points on this clone: Coverage ceases 3 residues before the CDR3 finishes, and the germline J gene fills in the end. The J gene is TRBJ1-2, the V gene TRBV18, with TRBD1 matching 7 bases. Germline CDR1 KGHSH, CDR2 LQKENI. This CDR3 spans 13 amino acids. CDR3 DNA, as far as it was read: TGTGCCAGCTCATTTGACAGGGCCTTCGGC. Translated, it gives CASSFDRAFG. The full CDR3 sequence reads CASSFDRAFGYTF.

To note about this clone: One junction end disagrees with the germline gene, perhaps due to a read error. The CDR3 end lies 3 residues beyond the end of the read and is filled in from the germline J gene. The rearrangement uses TRBV7-9 and TRBJ2-1, with 7 bases fitting TRBD2. The CDR3 is 15 amino acids. The germline gives CDR1 SEHNR, CDR2 FQNEAQ (reference sequence). The CDR3 sequence is CTSSLVGDYTNEQFF. The CDR3 bases that were read are TGTACCAGCAGCTTAGTGGGGGACTACACGAATGAG.

For this clone: With the read ending 3 residues before the CDR3 end, the germline J gene is used to fill in that end. J is TRBJ1-2 and V is TRBV19; D is uncertain. Germline CDR1 and CDR2: LNHDA and SQIVND (reference sequence). CDR3 length: 16 amino acids. The CDR3 here is CASSIDGLARTDTYTF. Partial CDR3 DNA: TGTGCCAGTAGTATAGATGGACTAGCGCGCACAGATACC.

On this clone: The sequence runs out 3 residues before the end of the CDR3; the remainder is reconstructed from the germline J gene. The V gene is TRBV27, the J gene TRBJ2-3, with D unclear. CDR3 length: 14 residues. Trimming pared 2 bases from V and 0 bases from J, leaving 6 bases between. Germline CDR1 and CDR2: MNHEY and SMNVEV (reference sequence). The CDR3 spells CASSLAVSTDTQYF. The sequenced part of the CDR3 DNA is TGTGCCAGCAGTTTAGCGGTTAGCACAGATACG.

A remark on this clone: The missing CDR3 end, 3 residues past where the read stops, is filled in from the germline J gene. The chain uses TRBV30 and TRBJ1-2; TRBD1 might be the D (5 bases). The CDR3 is made up of 15 amino acids. Germline loops: CDR1 GTSNPN, CDR2 SVGIG (reference sequence). The CDR3 loop is CAWSAILRLDNDYTF. The covered CDR3 bases are TGTGCCTGGAGTGCTATTTTGAGGTTGGACAATGAC.

Details on this clone: The CDR3 extends 3 residues past the end of the read, so its final part is completed from the germline J gene. The chain links TRBV7-9 to TRBJ2-7; the D gene is possibly TRBD2 (6 bases). V dropped 5 bases and J dropped 6 bases, with 17 bases sitting between them. This CDR3 has 14 amino acids. CDR1 and CDR2 (germline): SEHNR, FQNEAQ (reference sequence). CDR3 residues: CASSRPETSREQYF. The sequenced CDR3 bases are TGTGCCAGCAGCCGACCCGAAACTAGCCGCGAG.

Notes on this clone: Coverage ceases 3 residues before the CDR3 finishes, and the germline J gene fills in the end. The chain is built from TRBV6-2 or TRBV6-3 and TRBJ2-7, with D perhaps TRBD1 (5 bases). The CDR3 extends over 11 amino acids. V was cut by 4 bases and J by 5 bases, with 6 bases left in between. Germline CDR1 and CDR2: MNHEY and SVGEGT. The CDR3 sequence: CASSSGNEQYF. The CDR3 bases that were read are TGTGCCAGCAGTTCAGGGAACGAG.

To note about this clone: From the germline J gene comes the end of the CDR3, since the read stops 3 residues before it. This chain connects TRBV20-1 to TRBJ1-2; D may be TRBD1 (5 bases). The V gene lost 4 bases and the J gene lost 0 bases, with 9 bases spanning the gap. Germline-derived CDR1 and CDR2 are DFQATT and SNEGSKA (reference sequence). This CDR3 spans 13 amino acids. This CDR3 reads CSAMTETNYGYTF. The sequenced CDR3 bases are TGCAGTGCTATGACAGAAACTAACTATGGC.

The part of the CDR3 DNA that was read is TGTGCCAGCAGCCCCGGACAGGGGAGGGGTCAAGAGACC. Translation: CASSPGQGRGQET. The whole CDR3 protein reads CASSPGQGRGQETQYF. The chain recombines TRBV9 with TRBJ2-5, with 9 bases lining up with TRBD1. The read finishes 3 residues shy of the CDR3 end, and the germline J gene is used to complete it. Unmatched junction bases numbered 9, after V lost 4 bases and J lost 2 bases. The CDR3 runs 16 residues. Germline V gives CDR1 SGDLS, CDR2 YYNGEE. Supplemented by reference TRBV9 and TRBJ2-5, the full variable domain reads DSGVTQTPKHLITATGQRVTLRCSPRSGDLSVYWYQQSLDQGLQFLIQYYNGEERAKGNILERFSAQQFPDLHSELNLSSLELGDSALYFCASSPGQGRGQETQYFGPGTRLLVL.

Remarks on this clone: The sequence runs out 3 residues before the end of the CDR3; the remainder is reconstructed from the germline J gene. The rearrangement uses TRBV12-3 or TRBV12-4 and TRBJ2-1, with 12 bases that match TRBD2. The CDR3 length is 16 residues. V trimming: 6 bases; J trimming: 1 base; junction bases outside the gene matches: 4. CDR3 DNA, as far as it was read: TGTGCCAGCAGACAGCTAGCGGGGGGGTCCTACAATGAG. Protein sequence: CASRQLAGGSYNE. The whole CDR3 protein reads CASRQLAGGSYNEQFF.

Note on this clone: Read sequence stops 3 residues before the CDR3 end, and the germline J gene provides the missing end. V usage is TRBV5-1 and J usage is TRBJ2-7, with 9 bases aligning to TRBD2. V lost 0 bases to trimming and J lost 3 bases; unmatched junction nucleotides: 7. The V gene's germline CDR1 is SGHRS and CDR2 YFSETQ. The CDR3 sequence is 16 residues long. CDR3 protein: CASSLGSSGIGYEQYF. CDR3 bases read: TGCGCCAGCAGCTTGGGGTCTAGCGGGATAGGCTACGAG.

On this clone: With the read ending 3 residues before the CDR3 end, the germline J gene is used to fill in that end. The J gene is TRBJ2-3, the V gene TRBV7-2; no definite D call. This CDR3 is 15 amino acids long. The germline V gene has CDR1 SGHTA and CDR2 FQGNSA. The V and J ends lost 2 bases and 0 bases respectively, with 9 bases between them. The CDR3 bases that were read are TGTGCCAGCAGCTTAAGGGCACAAAGCACAGATACG. Translating it yields CASSLRAQSTDT. The full-length CDR3 reads as CASSLRAQSTDTQYF.

A note on this clone: The read falls 3 residues short of the CDR3 end, and the missing part is taken from the germline J gene. The J gene is TRBJ1-1, the V gene TRBV2; D is undetermined. V lost 1 base to trimming and J lost 4 bases, with 13 bases between them. This CDR3 is built from 15 residues. Germline assignment: CDR1 SNHLY and CDR2 FYNNEI. The sequenced part of the CDR3 DNA is TGTGCCAGCAGTGAAGGTTACGGGGTGAGCACTGAA. Translating it yields CASSEGYGVSTE. The whole CDR3 protein is CASSEGYGVSTEAFF. Complete variable domain (other parts from reference TRBV2 and TRBJ1-1): EPEVTQTPSHQVTQMGQEVILRCVPISNHLYFYWYRQILGQKVEFLVSFYNNEISEKSEIFDDQFSVERPDGSNFTLKIRSTKLEDSAMYFCASSEGYGVSTEAFFGQGTRLTVV.